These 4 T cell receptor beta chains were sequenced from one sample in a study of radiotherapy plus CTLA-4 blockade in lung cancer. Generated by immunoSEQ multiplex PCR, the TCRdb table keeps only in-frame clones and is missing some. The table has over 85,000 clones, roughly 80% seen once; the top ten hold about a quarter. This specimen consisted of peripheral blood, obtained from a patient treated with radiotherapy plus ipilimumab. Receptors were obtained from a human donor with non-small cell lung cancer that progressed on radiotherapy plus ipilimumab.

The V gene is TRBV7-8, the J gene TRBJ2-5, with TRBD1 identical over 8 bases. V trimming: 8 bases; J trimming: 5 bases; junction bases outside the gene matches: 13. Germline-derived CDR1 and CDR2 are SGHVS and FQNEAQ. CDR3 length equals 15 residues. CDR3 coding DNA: TGTGCCAGCTTGGAGGGACAGGCCGCAGGGGAGACCCAGTACTTC. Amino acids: CASLEGQAAGETQYF.

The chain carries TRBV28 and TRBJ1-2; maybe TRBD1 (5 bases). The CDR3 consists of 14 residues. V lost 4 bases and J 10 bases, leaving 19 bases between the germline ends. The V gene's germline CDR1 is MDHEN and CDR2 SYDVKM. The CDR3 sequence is CASSSPSGPNVYTF. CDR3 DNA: TGTGCCAGCAGTTCCCCATCGGGACCGAACGTCTACACCTTC.

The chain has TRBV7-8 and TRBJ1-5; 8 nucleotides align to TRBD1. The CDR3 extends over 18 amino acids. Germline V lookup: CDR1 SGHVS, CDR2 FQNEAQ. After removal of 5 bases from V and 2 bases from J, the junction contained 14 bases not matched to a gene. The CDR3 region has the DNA TGTGCCAGCAGCCCAAGCGGGGCAGGGGGCAGGGGCAATCAGCCCCAGCATTTT. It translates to CASSPSGAGGRGNQPQHF.

CDR3 in amino acids: CAIRKGPLNTEAFF. The CDR3 DNA follows: TGTGCCATCAGAAAGGGACCGCTGAACACTGAAGCTTTCTTT. The gene calls are TRBV10-3 and TRBJ1-1; possibly TRBD1 for D (5 bases). The length of the CDR3 is 14 residues. CDR1 and CDR2 (germline): ENHRY, SYGVKD. V shed 6 bases and J shed 0 bases, with 11 bases lying between them.